A selection of T cell receptor beta chains follows, all from one sample in a study of tumor and adjacent non-tumor tissue in lung cancer. TCRdb analysed the multiplex PCR reads with MiXCR anew, one entry per CDR3 protein. The repertoire has 35,000 to 55,000 distinct CDR3 sequences, 60% of them found once; the top ten carry around 45%. Sequencing input: distant non-tumor lung tissue. These receptors came from a man aged 45-65 years with non-small cell lung cancer. The CDR3 runs from the conserved cysteine through the conserved F or W. A D gene is named only where the DNA matches it firmly. Some rows have no size entry. The others give once, few or many, or a class for an expanded clone.

J,D,size,length,V,DNA,CDR3
TRBJ2-5,TRBD1,-,14,TRBV2,TGTGCCAGCAATCGGGACAGTCAGCAAGAGACCCAGTACTTC,CASNRDSQQETQYF
TRBJ2-5,-,many,17,TRBV5-1,TGCGCCAGCAGCTTGGCGGGGCGATCCATAATCCAAGAGACCCAGTACTTC,CASSLAGRSIIQETQYF
TRBJ1-1,-,many,13,TRBV12-3/TRBV12-4,TGTGCCAGCAGTCCCAATGAAGACACTGAAGCTTTCTTT,CASSPNEDTEAFF
TRBJ2-1,-,many,12,TRBV7-8,TGTGCCAGCAGCTTAGGTGTGGATGAGCAGTTCTTC,CASSLGVDEQFF
TRBJ1-1,-,many,15,TRBV4-1,TGCGCCAGCAGCCAAGATTCTGGGACCTCCACTGAAGCTTTCTTT,CASSQDSGTSTEAFF
TRBJ1-1,TRBD1,few,15,TRBV5-4,TGTGCCAGCAGCTTGGCGACAGGGGTTGCCACTGAAGCTTTCTTT,CASSLATGVATEAFF
TRBJ1-5,-,-,14,TRBV6-1,TGTGCCAGCAGGGTAGATAGTAGCAGTCAGCCCCAGCATTTT,CASRVDSSSQPQHF
TRBJ2-7,TRBD2,-,17,TRBV28,TGTGCCAGCAGCCCGGGGGGTTGGGGGGACTCCCCTTACGAGCAGTACTTC,CASSPGGWGDSPYEQYF
TRBJ2-1,-,-,14,TRBV29-1,TGCAGCGCCTATCAGGCGACGAAGGGCAATGAGCAGTTCTTC,CSAYQATKGNEQFF
TRBJ1-4,-,many,14,TRBV6-1,TGTGCCAGCAGTCCTGGGGGGGGCTATGAAAAACTGTTTTTT,CASSPGGGYEKLFF
TRBJ2-3,-,few,16,TRBV5-1,TGCGCCAGCAGCTTGGGTGAGGGGCCTAGCACAGATACGCAGTATTTT,CASSLGEGPSTDTQYF
TRBJ2-6,TRBD1,-,19,TRBV11-2,TGTGCCTGCAGCTCAGGAACAGGGGGCGCAGAGACCGGGGCCAACGTCCTGACTTTC,CACSSGTGGAETGANVLTF
TRBJ2-3,-,-,14,TRBV12-3/TRBV12-4,TGTACCAGCACCCTGGGGGGCGGCACTGATACGCAGTATTTT,CTSTLGGGTDTQYF
TRBJ2-1,TRBD1,-,15,TRBV4-1,TGCGCTAGCAGTCTCAGCGGACAGGGAGCCGATGAGCAGTTCTTC,CASSLSGQGADEQFF
TRBJ2-5,TRBD1,-,15,TRBV2,TGTGCCAGCAGTCCAGGACAGGGTGCCTGGGAGACCCAGTACTTC,CASSPGQGAWETQYF
TRBJ2-3,-,-,13,TRBV10-2,TGCGCCAGCAGGGTTTCTAGTACAGATACGCCGTATTTT,CASRVSSTDTPYF
TRBJ2-3,-,few,13,TRBV24-1,TGTGTCGTAGGAGGTCTCAACACAGATACGCAGTATTTT,CVVGGLNTDTQYF
TRBJ2-6,-,-,17,TRBV6-5,TGTGCTAGCAGTAAAACCGGGCGGTTTTCTGGGGCCAACGTCCCGACTTTC,CASSKTGRFSGANVPTF
TRBJ1-1,-,-,15,TRBV20-1,TGTAGAGCTAGAGCTAGGACCGGGTTAGGCACTGAAGCTTTCTTT,CRARARTGLGTEAFF
TRBJ2-3,-,-,17,TRBV5-6,TGTGGCAGCAGTTTGGGTGACGACAGGCGGAAGACAGATACGCAGTATTTT,CGSSLGDDRRKTDTQYF
TRBJ1-5,TRBD1,many,16,TRBV6-1,TGTGCCAGCAGTGAAAGGGGGGACAGTCCCCGTCAGCCCCAGCATTTT,CASSERGDSPRQPQHF
TRBJ1-1,TRBD1,many,14,TRBV6-4,TGTGCCAGCAAATCGGGACAGGGGGGGACTGAAGCTTTCTTT,CASKSGQGGTEAFF
TRBJ2-1,-,-,12,TRBV6-2/TRBV6-3,TGTGCCAGCAGTGTGTTAGGGAATGAGCAGTTCTTC,CASSVLGNEQFF
TRBJ2-2,TRBD1,-,16,TRBV5-6,TGTGCCAGCAGCTTGTATCATGGACAGGGGACCGGGGAGCTGTTTTTT,CASSLYHGQGTGELFF
TRBJ2-5,TRBD2,once,18,TRBV11-2,TGTGCCAGCAGCTTACCGGGACTAGCGAGGGGCGCGTTTATGACCCACTACTTC,CASSLPGLARGAFMTHYF
TRBJ1-6,-,once,17,TRBV6-6,TGTGCCAGCAGTTACGATGAAAAGAGCTCCTATATTTCACCCCTCCACTTT,CASSYDEKSSYISPLHF
TRBJ1-6,-,-,14,TRBV6-5,TGTGCCAGCAGGCAGACCAGGGTGAAGTCACTCCTCCATTTT,CASRQTRVKSLLHF
TRBJ2-3,-,-,13,TRBV20-1,TGCAGTGCAAACAGGCAGGGCACAGATACGCAGTATTTT,CSANRQGTDTQYF
TRBJ1-6,TRBD1,many,14,TRBV5-1,TGCGCCAGCAGCGAACAGGGGGCAAGTTCACCCCTCCACTTT,CASSEQGASSPLHF
TRBJ2-3,-,-,14,TRBV10-3,TGTGTCCTCAGTGCAGGACTACTCACAGATACGCAGTATTTT,CVLSAGLLTDTQYF
TRBJ2-1,TRBD2,once,14,TRBV29-1,TGCAGCGTAGACCGGGACTACACCTACAATGAGCAGTTCTTC,CSVDRDYTYNEQFF
TRBJ2-2,-,once,15,TRBV7-9,TGTGCCAGCAGCGAGTTGACAGCTGGCATCGGGGAACTGTTTTTT,CASSELTAGIGELFF
TRBJ2-1,-,-,16,TRBV6-1,TGTGCCAGCAGTGAAGGAGCGGACCCTGCCCACGATGAGCAGTTCTTC,CASSEGADPAHDEQFF
TRBJ1-5,-,-,14,TRBV30,TGTGCCTGGAGTCCCCGGGGTAGCAATCAGCCCCAGCATTTT,CAWSPRGSNQPQHF
TRBJ2-7,-,-,12,TRBV6-1,TGTGCCAGCACTCCTAGATCCCACGAGCAATACTTC,CASTPRSHEQYF
TRBJ1-4,-,-,14,TRBV29-1,TGCAGCGTTGGGGATGGTACAGCTAATGAAAAACTGTTTTTT,CSVGDGTANEKLFF
TRBJ1-5,-,many,12,TRBV6-2/TRBV6-3,TGTGCCAGCAAAACCCCGGATCGGCCCCAGCATTTT,CASKTPDRPQHF
TRBJ2-1,-,-,13,TRBV5-4,TGTGCCAGCAGCTTGGGGACAGCTGATGGGCAGTTCTTC,CASSLGTADGQFF
TRBJ2-5,TRBD1,few,15,TRBV2,TGTGCCAGCAGTCTAGGACAGGGTGCCTGGGAGACCCAGTACTTC,CASSLGQGAWETQYF
TRBJ1-1,-,many,15,TRBV10-3,TGTGCCATCAGTGGGGGGAGGAGGGAGGACACTGAAGCTTTCTTT,CAISGGRREDTEAFF
TRBJ1-1,-,once,12,TRBV6-1,TGTGCCAGCATCGCAGACAGGCATGAAGCTTTCTTT,CASIADRHEAFF
TRBJ2-5,TRBD2,-,15,TRBV20-1,TGCAGTGCTAGAGATCAGGGACTAGTGGGGGAGACCCAGTACTTC,CSARDQGLVGETQYF